The entry that follows covers one TCR beta chain sequence. The data belong to a study of blood T cell repertoires in COVID-19. Overall study context: Samples taken during acute and convalescent COVID-19 were collected in the United States, Italy and Spain.

Data came from immunoSEQ multiplex PCR; TCRdb stores just in-frame clones and leaves some out. Of about 300,000 clones in the sample, about 90% are singletons; the top ten hold approximately 5%. Trimming pared 9 bases from V and 7 bases from J, leaving 18 bases between. CDR3 length equals 13 residues. The origin of this receptor is a woman aged 25 to 39 who had recovered from COVID-19. The sequencing sample was made of PBMCs or T cells enriched from blood (not recorded which). The chain carries TRBV12-3 or TRBV12-4 and TRBJ1-2; D remains ambiguous. The CDR3 spells CASASGRGLGYTF. The CDR3 nucleotides are TGTGCCAGTGCCTCCGGACGGGGTCTTGGCTACACCTTC.